This TCR beta chain was observed in a study of T cells in Graves' hyperthyroidism and ophthalmopathy (dated by TCRdb to between 2018 and 2021). Notes on the research overall: Peripheral blood was collected at initial diagnosis, before any treatment. According to the paper, TCR Vbeta CDR3 sequencing was carried out on 135 peripheral blood samples, which came from more than 40 ophthalmopathy, around 75 hyperthyroidism and about 17 progressor patients. TCR V-J signatures able to tell the groups apart were searched for in a discovery cohort of 90 to 100 patients, of whom fewer than 45 had Graves' ophthalmopathy and around 56 had stable Graves' hyperthyroidism. Whether ophthalmopathy could be predicted prospectively was tested in an independent validation cohort made up of approximately 19 hyperthyroidism patients plus 17 patients who later progressed to ophthalmopathy. The 95 to 100 discovery patients were divided at random into training and test sets in a 7:3 ratio. Following sampling, methimazole starting at 30 mg daily was given to hyperthyroidism patients, and high-dose intravenous methylprednisolone was given to ophthalmopathy patients. In addition, the study compared T-cell repertoires in thyroid tissue and in blood from about six Graves' hyperthyroidism patients.

The TCR beta CDR3 regions were amplified from RNA transcripts. A first-round RT-PCR of the TCR CDR3 used the HTBI primer set with the Qiagen OneStep RT-PCR kit. Libraries were constructed in a second round of multiplex PCR, after which size selection and purification were performed. The libraries were sequenced on an Illumina HiSeq2000 using paired-end 100 bp reads. As for how the authors treated the data: SOAPnuke was used to process the raw data, throwing out any read that contained adapters or uncalled bases, had a mean Phred below 15, or lacked an exact constant-primer or identifier match. High-quality paired reads were merged with COPE v1.2.5, and unique nucleotide sequences were defined as clonotypes. MiTCR v1.1 was used to align clonotypes to the IMGT TRBV, TRBD and TRBJ reference segments. Analysis was restricted to V-J combinations with a frequency above 0.0001, which covered 99.2% of repertoires. A TCS score was defined as the ratio between F50 (clonal expansion) and ExV (chaos), using BLOSUM62-based TCRdist between CDR3 peptides within each V-J. Welch's t-statistics and random forest reduced fewer than 550 V-J features to 13, which were used in a naive Bayes classifier (R e1071). TCRdb reprocessing: public reads trimmed at Q25 with fastp, clones called with MiXCR, in-frame beta chains kept. Merged by CDR3 protein, the rows form single entries marked with the most common genes and DNA. The V and J calls shown here were made by TCRdb, not taken from the authors' results. This sample lists some 500,000 distinct CDR3 sequences; 15% to 20% were detected once. The ten largest clonotypes hold 25% to 30% of the sample.

Ophthalmopathy patients had moderately to severely active disease, with a Clinical Activity Score of 3 or more, a NOSPECS grade of 4 or more, and a disease duration of less than 3 months. Exclusion was applied to patients with uncontrolled infections, other autoimmune diseases, pregnancy or lactation. Clinical symptoms, serum thyroxine and TRAb, thyroid ultrasound, and orbital computed tomography formed the basis for the diagnoses. PBMCs were isolated from roughly 10 ml of fresh peripheral blood by Ficoll-Paque density gradient centrifugation. Total RNA was extracted using Trizol reagent, and RNA quality was assessed on an Agilent 2100 Bioanalyzer. The CDR3 runs 15 residues from the cysteine to the phenylalanine. The only DNA kept is the CDR3, 45 bases in frame from the first base. Reading the germline V gene (reference sequence) gives CDR1 LNHNV and CDR2 YYDKDF. V is trimmed back by 3 bases and J by 2 bases, and the junction contains 1 base that no gene match accounts for.

On the study overall, not on this receptor specifically: Sample size was not statistically predetermined, and blinding of investigators to group allocation was not performed. Ophthalmopathy was separated from stable hyperthyroidism by a 13 V-J signature model, with approximately 90% sensitivity and approximately 81% specificity obtained in cross-validation and 80%/75% obtained in testing. Most expanded thyroid clonotypes (frequency above 0.001) were also detected in blood, suggesting blood repertoires may reflect thyroid immune responses. In validation, the model predicted progression to ophthalmopathy with 55% to 71% sensitivity and about 72% specificity, a median of around 6.6 months before onset.

This clonotype was picked up many times. Its antigen specificity is not known. The sample holds no much larger clone one base away, and base qualities are not on file. The sequence is built from TRBV15 and TRBJ1-5; 10 nucleotides in the junction match TRBD1. What was sequenced was blood. The receptor's source is a woman aged 25 to 45 with Graves' ophthalmopathy. The CDR3 has the sequence CATSSGTGGNQPQHF. The sequenced DNA is TGTGCCACCAGCAGTGGGACAGGGGGCAATCAGCCCCAGCATTTT.